This T cell receptor beta chain was retrieved from a study of beta chain features in type 1 diabetes. What was sequenced were expressed TCRB transcripts, since all of the isolated RNA had been reverse transcribed. Profiled with immunoSEQ multiplex PCR; TCRdb holds only in-frame clones, not every one. The table records tens of thousands of clones, 50% to 55% of them present only once. With regard to this clone: The antigen remains unidentified.

The CDR3 is made up of 14 amino acids. V was cut by 3 bases and J by 4 bases, with 10 bases left in between. Germline assignment: CDR1 SGHTA and CDR2 FQGNSA. Study-wide findings and caveats: Across all four CD4+ subsets, people with type 1 diabetes showed modestly shorter TCRB CDR3s.

The sequenced material came from Tregs from blood. The V gene is TRBV7-2, the J gene TRBJ1-3; possibly TRBD1 for D (6 bases). This receptor was taken from a woman aged 40-49 years with type 1 diabetes. The CDR3 reads CASSFWDIGNTIYF. For the CDR3, the DNA is TGTGCCAGCAGCTTTTGGGACATAGGAAACACCATATATTTT.